This TCR beta chain was sequenced during a study of T cell repertoires in cytomegalovirus infection. Turning to the study itself: Signatures in public TCR beta sequences pointed to both CMV infection and matching HLA type.

The germline V gene encodes CDR1 MNHEY and CDR2 SVGEGT. Trimming removed 7 bases at V and 1 base at J, with 13 bases between. There are 15 residues in the CDR3. TCRdb re-analysed the reads in MiXCR, keeping a single row per CDR3 protein. The data contain fewer than 700,000 distinct CDR3 sequences, 20% to 25% of them singletons. Turning to this clonotype: Its antigen remains unknown.

General study results and limits: Ex vivo responses were dominated by HLA-C-restricted CMV-specific TCR beta clonotypes. Of the TCR beta families, the public ones yielded a cumulative frequency that identified carriers of CMV plus the relevant HLA.

V usage is TRBV6-2 or TRBV6-3 and J usage is TRBJ2-2, with no clear D. The clonotype originates from a human donor in good health (CMV status not recorded). Some clones in this sample may be carry-over from other donors' samples. Material for sequencing was CD8+ T cells from PBMCs. CDR3 sequence reads: CASTPLRRNTGELFF. CDR3 in DNA: TGTGCCAGCACCCCTCTCAGGCGGAACACCGGGGAGCTGTTTTTT.